These 6 T cell receptor beta chains were sequenced from one sample in a study of blood T cell repertoires in COVID-19. Libraries were prepared by immunoSEQ multiplex PCR; TCRdb keeps only in-frame clonotypes and omits some of them. The table has roughly 260,000 clones, around 90% seen once; the top ten hold approximately 3.7%. Sequencing input: peripheral blood. These TCRs come from a man aged 55 to 70 who had recovered from COVID-19.

The rearrangement joins TRBV6-5 to TRBJ2-7, with a possible D match to TRBD1 (5 bases). The V end was cut by 7 bases, the J end by 2 bases, with 9 bases between. The CDR3 runs to 12 residues. Germline V gene sequence: CDR1 MNHEY, CDR2 SVGAGI. The CDR3 region has the DNA TGTGCCAGCATAGGGGCACCCTACGAGCAGTACTTC. It is translated as CASIGAPYEQYF.

This chain uses TRBV3-1 (or the pseudogene TRBV3-2) with TRBJ1-1; 7 nucleotides line up with TRBD1. The CDR3 extends over 16 amino acids. V was pared by 0 bases and J by 6 bases, with 10 bases of the junction left unmatched. CDR1 and CDR2 (germline): LGHDT, YNNKEL (reference sequence). The CDR3 nucleotides are TGTGCCAGCAGCCAAGAATGGGCTGACAGGGAGGCTGAAGCTTTCTTT. It is translated as CASSQEWADREAEAFF.

The V gene is TRBV5-1, the J gene TRBJ1-5; D is possibly TRBD1 (6 bases). Trimming took 4 bases from V and 0 from J, leaving 11 bases between them. Per the germline V gene, CDR1 is SGHRS and CDR2 is YFSETQ. This CDR3 contains 15 residues. The CDR3 coding sequence is TGCGCCAGCAGCGTGACAGGAAATAGCAATCAGCCCCAGCATTTT. Translated: CASSVTGNSNQPQHF.

V usage is TRBV30 and J usage is TRBJ2-7, with D perhaps TRBD2 (6 bases). Germline-derived CDR1 and CDR2 are GTSNPN and SVGIG (reference sequence). The CDR3 totals 16 residues. Trimming cost V 1 base and J 6 bases, with 22 bases left between them. CDR3 in amino acids: CAWSETPGLPPSEQYF. The CDR3, as DNA: TGTGCCTGGAGTGAAACACCGGGACTGCCGCCCTCCGAGCAGTACTTC. Full variable domain (outside the CDR3, taken from reference TRBV30 and TRBJ2-7): SQTIHQWPATLVQPVGSPLSLECTVEGTSNPNLYWYRQAAGRGLQLLFYSVGIGQISSEVPQNLSASRPQDRQFILSSKKLLLSDSGFYLCAWSETPGLPPSEQYFGPGTRLTVT.

The DNA for the CDR3 is TGTGCCAGCAGTCAGCGGGACACTTTTAACTATGGCTACACCTTC. Protein: CASSQRDTFNYGYTF. The V gene is TRBV6-5, the J gene TRBJ1-2; D is perhaps TRBD1 (6 bases). This CDR3 region has 15 residues. V lost 5 bases, J lost 1 base, and 14 bases lay in between. Germline lookup yields CDR1 MNHEY and CDR2 SVGAGI.

The chain combines TRBV27 with TRBJ1-5; no clear D. CDR1 is MNHEY, CDR2 SMNVEV, per germline (reference sequence). Trimming removed 3 bases at V and 3 bases at J, with 9 bases between. This CDR3 spans 14 amino acids. CDR3 region: CASSFSRNNQPQHF. The DNA of the CDR3 is TGTGCCAGCAGTTTCAGCAGGAACAATCAGCCCCAGCATTTT.